This paragraph covers one TCR beta chain sequence. Its antigen is still unknown. The junction and the germline gene differ at one end; a read error may be behind it. The sample comes from a study of blood T cells in healthy people across ages. Sample-barcoded 5' priming and a J-beta primer mix drove a second PCR of roughly 6 to 12 cycles. TCRdb independently ran MiXCR on the 5' RACE reads; one entry per CDR3 protein. Of some 1.8 million distinct CDR3 sequences detected, 30% to 40% appear once; the ten largest clones hold more than 20%. The study, taken as a whole, reports: Per million T cells, TCR beta diversity dropped roughly linearly as age increased. Bulk PBMC profiling left naive and antigen-experienced comparisons inconclusive.

CDR1 and CDR2 from the germline V gene are LGHNT and FRNRAP. The CDR3 sequence is 15 residues long. The material sequenced was blood. The V call is TRBV12-5, the J call TRBJ1-2; TRBD1 agrees at 10 bases. This receptor was obtained from a human donor in good health. CDR3 residues: CASGFRTGGTYGCTF. The CDR3 DNA is TGTGCTAGTGGTTTCCGGACAGGGGGAACCTATGGCTGCACCTTC.